This note documents a single T cell receptor (beta chain) sequence. Its antigen is as yet unknown. This specimen belongs to a study of cytomegalovirus exposure and HLA in healthy donors. Whole-study results and caveats: Researchers counted 164 TCR beta chains as cytomegalovirus-associated. The classifier reportedly diagnosed cytomegalovirus status with high specificity and sensitivity. Later on, a genetic analysis was performed. It linked a missense variant in DCLRE1C with V- and J-gene trimming of TCR beta.

The germline V gene has CDR1 ENHRY and CDR2 SYGVKD. The ends lost 0 bases at V and 5 bases at J; junction bases unmatched: 4. This CDR3 has 15 amino acids. Primers included in the PCR were 60 Vbeta and 13 Jbeta primers. The method was immunoSEQ multiplex PCR; TCRdb's version includes in-frame clones alone and lacks a portion of them. The sample has over 130,000 clones; approximately 82% are singletons. The rearrangement uses TRBV10-3 and TRBJ1-1, with 9 bases lining up with TRBD1. The source is a man aged 25 to 45 in good health and CMV-seropositive. Sequenced input: PBMCs. This chain's CDR3 is CAISESPTGGTEAFF. The DNA for the CDR3 is TGTGCCATCAGTGAGTCACCGACAGGGGGGACTGAAGCTTTCTTT.